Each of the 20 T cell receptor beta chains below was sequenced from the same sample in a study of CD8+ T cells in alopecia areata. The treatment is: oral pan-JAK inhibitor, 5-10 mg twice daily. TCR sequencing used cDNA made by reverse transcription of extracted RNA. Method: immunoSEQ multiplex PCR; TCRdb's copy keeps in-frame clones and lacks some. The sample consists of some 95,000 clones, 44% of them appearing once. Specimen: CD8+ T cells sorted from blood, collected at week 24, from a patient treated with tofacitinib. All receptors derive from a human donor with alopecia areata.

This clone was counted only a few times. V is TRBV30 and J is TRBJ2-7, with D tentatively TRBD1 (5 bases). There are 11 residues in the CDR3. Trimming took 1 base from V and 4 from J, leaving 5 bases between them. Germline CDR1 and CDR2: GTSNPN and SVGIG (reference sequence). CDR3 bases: TGTGCCTGGAGTGCAGGGTACGAGCAGTACTTC. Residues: CAWSAGYEQYF.

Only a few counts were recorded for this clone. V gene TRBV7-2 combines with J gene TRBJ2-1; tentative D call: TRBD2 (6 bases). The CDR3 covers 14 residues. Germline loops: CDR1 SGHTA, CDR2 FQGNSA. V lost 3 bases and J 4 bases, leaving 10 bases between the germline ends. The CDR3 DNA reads TGTGCCAGCAGCTTTCCTAGCGTTTACAATGAGCAGTTCTTC. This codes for CASSFPSVYNEQFF. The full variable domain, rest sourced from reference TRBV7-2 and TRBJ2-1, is GAGVSQSPSNKVTEKGKDVELRCDPISGHTALYWYRQSLGQGLEFLIYFQGNSAPDKSGLPSDRFSAERTGGSVSTLTIQRTQQEDSAVYLCASSFPSVYNEQFFGPGTRLTVL.

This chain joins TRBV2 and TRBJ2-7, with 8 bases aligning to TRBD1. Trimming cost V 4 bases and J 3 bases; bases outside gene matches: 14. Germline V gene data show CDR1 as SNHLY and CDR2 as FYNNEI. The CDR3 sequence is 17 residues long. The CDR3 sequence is CASSAQPQDRVRYEQYF. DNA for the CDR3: TGTGCCAGCAGTGCCCAACCCCAGGACAGGGTGCGCTACGAGCAGTACTTC.

The CDR3 nucleotides read TGTGCCAGCAGCGGTAGCGGGAGTTGGACAGATACGCAGTATTTT. It encodes CASSGSGSWTDTQYF. V is TRBV9 and J is TRBJ2-3, with 9 bases lining up with TRBD2. J lost 3 bases, V lost 3 bases, and 5 bases had no gene match. Germline CDR1 and CDR2: SGDLS and YYNGEE. CDR3 size: 15 residues.

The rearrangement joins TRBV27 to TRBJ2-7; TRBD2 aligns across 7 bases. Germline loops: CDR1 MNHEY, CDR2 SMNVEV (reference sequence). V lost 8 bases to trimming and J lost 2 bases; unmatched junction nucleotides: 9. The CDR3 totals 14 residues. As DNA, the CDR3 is TGTGCCAGCTTTGGGAGGGATACTCCCTACGAGCAGTACTTC. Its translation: CASFGRDTPYEQYF.

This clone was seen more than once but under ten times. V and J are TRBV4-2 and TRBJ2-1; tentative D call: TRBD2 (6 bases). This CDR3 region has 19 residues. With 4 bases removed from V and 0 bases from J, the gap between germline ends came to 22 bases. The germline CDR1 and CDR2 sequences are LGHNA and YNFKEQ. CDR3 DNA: TGTGCCAGCAGCCCCCCGGGGAAGCCTAGCGAGAACTCCTACAATGAGCAGTTCTTC. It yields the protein CASSPPGKPSENSYNEQFF.

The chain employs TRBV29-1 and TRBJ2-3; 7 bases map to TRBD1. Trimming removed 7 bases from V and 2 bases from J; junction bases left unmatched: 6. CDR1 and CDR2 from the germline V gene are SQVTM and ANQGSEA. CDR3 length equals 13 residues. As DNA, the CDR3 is TGCAGCGATAGCAGGGGGACCACAGATACGCAGTATTTT. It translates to CSDSRGTTDTQYF.

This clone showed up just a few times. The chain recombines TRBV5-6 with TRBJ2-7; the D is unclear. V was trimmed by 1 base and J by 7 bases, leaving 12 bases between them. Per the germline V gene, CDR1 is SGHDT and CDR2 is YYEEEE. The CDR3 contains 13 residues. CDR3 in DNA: TGTGCCAGCAGCTTGTTGGAGCTAGGTGAGCAGTACTTC. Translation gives CASSLLELGEQYF.

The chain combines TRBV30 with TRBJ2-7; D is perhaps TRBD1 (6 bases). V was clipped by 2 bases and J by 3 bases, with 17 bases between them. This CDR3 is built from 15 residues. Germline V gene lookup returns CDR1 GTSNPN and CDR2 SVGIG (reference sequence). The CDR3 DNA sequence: TGTGCCTGGAGTAGAACATGGGGGCAAATCTACGAGCAGTACTTC. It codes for CAWSRTWGQIYEQYF.

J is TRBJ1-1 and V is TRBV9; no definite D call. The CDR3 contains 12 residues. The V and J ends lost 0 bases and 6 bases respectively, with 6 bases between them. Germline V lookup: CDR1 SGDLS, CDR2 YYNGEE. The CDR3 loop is CASSVGGPEAFF. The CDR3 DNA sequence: TGTGCCAGCAGCGTAGGAGGACCTGAAGCTTTCTTT. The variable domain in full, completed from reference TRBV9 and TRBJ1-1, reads DSGVTQTPKHLITATGQRVTLRCSPRSGDLSVYWYQQSLDQGLQFLIQYYNGEERAKGNILERFSAQQFPDLHSELNLSSLELGDSALYFCASSVGGPEAFFGQGTRLTVV.

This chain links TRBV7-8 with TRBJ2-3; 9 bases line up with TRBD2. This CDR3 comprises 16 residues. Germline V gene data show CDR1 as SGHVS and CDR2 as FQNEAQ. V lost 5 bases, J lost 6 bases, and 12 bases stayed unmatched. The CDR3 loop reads CASSKGTSPPGDTQYF. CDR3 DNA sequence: TGTGCCAGCAGCAAAGGGACTAGCCCCCCGGGGGATACGCAGTATTTT.

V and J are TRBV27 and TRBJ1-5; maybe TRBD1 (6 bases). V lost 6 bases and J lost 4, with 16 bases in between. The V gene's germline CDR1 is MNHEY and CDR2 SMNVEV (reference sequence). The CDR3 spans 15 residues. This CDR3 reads CASRWRGGSNQPQHF. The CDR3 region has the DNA TGTGCCAGCAGATGGAGAGGGGGGTCGAATCAGCCCCAGCATTTT.

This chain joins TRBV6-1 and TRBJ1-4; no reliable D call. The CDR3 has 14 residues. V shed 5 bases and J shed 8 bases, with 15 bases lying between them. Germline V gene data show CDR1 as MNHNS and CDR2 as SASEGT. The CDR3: CASSYKGGWEKLFF. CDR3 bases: TGTGCCAGCAGTTATAAGGGCGGATGGGAAAAACTGTTTTTT.

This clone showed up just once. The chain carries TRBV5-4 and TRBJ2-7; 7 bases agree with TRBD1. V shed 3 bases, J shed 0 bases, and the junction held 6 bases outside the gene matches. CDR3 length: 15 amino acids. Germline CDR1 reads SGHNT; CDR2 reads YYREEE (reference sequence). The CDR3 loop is CASSSQWDSSYEQYF. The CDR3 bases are TGTGCCAGCAGCTCCCAGTGGGACAGCTCCTACGAGCAGTACTTC. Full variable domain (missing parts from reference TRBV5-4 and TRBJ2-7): ETGVTQSPTHLIKTRGQQVTLRCSSQSGHNTVSWYQQALGQGPQFIFQYYREEENGRGNFPPRFSGLQFPNYSSELNVNALELDDSALYLCASSSQWDSSYEQYFGPGTRLTVT.

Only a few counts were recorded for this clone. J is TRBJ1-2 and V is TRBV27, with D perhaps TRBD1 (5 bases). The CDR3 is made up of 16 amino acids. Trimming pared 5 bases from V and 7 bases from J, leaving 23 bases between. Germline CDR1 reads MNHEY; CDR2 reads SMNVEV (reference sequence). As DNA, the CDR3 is TGTGCCAGCAGTAGGAATGGCAGGGCCCACCCCTTTGGCTACACCTTC. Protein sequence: CASSRNGRAHPFGYTF.

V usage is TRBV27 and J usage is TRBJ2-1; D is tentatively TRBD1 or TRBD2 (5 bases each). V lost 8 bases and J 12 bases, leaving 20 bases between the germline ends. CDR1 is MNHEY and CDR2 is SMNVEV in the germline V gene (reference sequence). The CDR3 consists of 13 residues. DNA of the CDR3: TGTGCCAGCGGGGTTGGGACCTTCACTTGGCAGTTCTTC. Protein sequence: CASGVGTFTWQFF.

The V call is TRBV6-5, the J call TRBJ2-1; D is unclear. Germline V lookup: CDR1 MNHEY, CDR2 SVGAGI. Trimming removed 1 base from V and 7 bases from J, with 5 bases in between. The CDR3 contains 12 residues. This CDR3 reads CASSYYGNEQFF. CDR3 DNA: TGTGCCAGCAGTTACTACGGGAATGAGCAGTTCTTC.

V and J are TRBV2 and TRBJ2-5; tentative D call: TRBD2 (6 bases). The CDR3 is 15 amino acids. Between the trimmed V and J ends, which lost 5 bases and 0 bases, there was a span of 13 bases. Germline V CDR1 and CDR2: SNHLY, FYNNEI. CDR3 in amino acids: CASSPRGTDQETQYF. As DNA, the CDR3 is TGTGCCAGCAGTCCCCGGGGGACGGACCAAGAGACCCAGTACTTC.

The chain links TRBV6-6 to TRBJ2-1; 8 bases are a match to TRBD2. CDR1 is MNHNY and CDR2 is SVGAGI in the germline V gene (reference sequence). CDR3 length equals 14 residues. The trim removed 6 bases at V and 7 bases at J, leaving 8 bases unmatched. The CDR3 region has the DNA TGTGCCAGCAGCCGACAGCGGGAGTATAATGAGCAGTTCTTC. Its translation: CASSRQREYNEQFF.

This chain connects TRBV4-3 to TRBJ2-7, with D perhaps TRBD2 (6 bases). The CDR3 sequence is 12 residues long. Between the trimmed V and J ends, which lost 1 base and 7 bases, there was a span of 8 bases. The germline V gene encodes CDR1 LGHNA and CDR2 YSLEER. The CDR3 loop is CASSQGRGEQYF. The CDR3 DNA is TGCGCCAGCAGCCAAGGGAGGGGTGAGCAGTACTTC.